Sequencing of this TCR beta chain was carried out in a study of blood T cell repertoires in COVID-19. Turning to the study itself: Acute and convalescent COVID-19 specimens originated in the United States, Italy and Spain. T cells, B-cell-depleted T cells, or PBMCs supplied cDNA or gDNA.

CDR1 is LNHDA, CDR2 SQIVND, per germline (reference sequence). The V and J ends lost 0 bases and 3 bases respectively, with 11 bases between them. CDR3 size: 15 residues. This clone occurred a few times. In the original workflow: Scientists estimated how many nucleated cells there were by amplifying reference gene primers. Some clones are missing from TCRdb's copy, which holds only in-frame ones; the method was immunoSEQ multiplex PCR. D and trimming were read from the DNA, whereas the V and J calls and clone size are those reported in that table. The sample has about 360,000 clones, approximately 86% seen once.

Sequences were obtained from peripheral blood. This chain joins TRBV19 and TRBJ1-2; D not certain. This receptor was identified in a human donor in a cohort sampled during active COVID-19. The CDR3 loop is CASSIDLSRDYGYTF. The CDR3 DNA sequence: TGTGCCAGTAGTATAGATCTATCGCGGGACTATGGCTACACCTTC.